This passage covers 14 T cell receptor beta chains from one sample sequenced in a study of prognosis after radiotherapy for stage I lung cancer. Two-round multiplex PCR on genomic DNA was the method by which TCR beta CDR3 was amplified. With primers specific to each TRBV and TRBJ gene, the first-round PCR was performed. A single record per CDR3 protein comes from TCRdb applying MiXCR to the multiplex PCR reads. The sample holds about 35,000 distinct CDR3 sequences, around a third seen once. Here the sequenced sample was PBMCs, taken before or after stereotactic body radiation therapy (not recorded which). Every receptor here comes from a donor aged 50 or older with non-small cell lung cancer.

At least ten counts were recorded for this clonotype. V and J are TRBV28 and TRBJ2-7, with TRBD2 identical over 14 bases. The trim removed 5 bases at V and 3 bases at J, leaving 18 bases unmatched. This CDR3 contains 20 residues. Germline assignment: CDR1 MDHEN and CDR2 SYDVKM. The CDR3 region is CASSPISTGLAGGRYYEQYF. The CDR3 bases are TGTGCCAGCAGTCCCATCTCAACAGGACTAGCGGGGGGTCGATACTACGAGCAGTACTTC.

On this clonotype: A far larger clone lies a single base away; this is likely a read error. The chain couples TRBV6-1 to TRBJ2-7, with 7 bases aligning to TRBD2. This CDR3 spans 15 amino acids. Germline CDR1 reads MNHNS; CDR2 reads SASEGT. The trim removed 6 bases at V and 7 bases at J, leaving 15 bases unmatched. The CDR3 DNA reads TGTGCCAGCAGCCCCGTCGCGGGAGTAGTAAAAGAGCAGTACTTC. The encoded protein is CASSPVAGVVKEQYF.

This clonotype was seen many times. The chain couples TRBV12-3 or TRBV12-4 to TRBJ1-5, with D perhaps matching TRBD1 (5 bases). This CDR3 spans 14 amino acids. Trimming removed 4 bases at V and 8 bases at J, with 15 bases between. Here the CDR3 DNA reads TGTGCCAGCAGTTACAGGCAGGGAGGGAAGCCCCAGCATTTT. Translation: CASSYRQGGKPQHF.

This clonotype was seen ten or more times. This rearrangement joins TRBV6-2 or TRBV6-3 to TRBJ2-7; D tentatively fits TRBD1 or TRBD2 (5 bases each). Trimming stripped 6 bases from V and 9 bases from J, with 12 bases between. This CDR3 comprises 11 residues. Looked up from germline, CDR1 is MNHEY and CDR2 is SVGEGT. The chain's CDR3 is CASSERGGQYF. CDR3 in DNA: TGTGCCAGCAGCGAGAGGGGCGGGCAGTACTTC.

This clonotype was found a few times. The rearrangement joins TRBV4-1 to TRBJ2-4; TRBD1 aligns across 9 bases. Germline V CDR1 and CDR2: MGHRA, YSYEKL. V gave up 2 bases and J gave up 10 bases; unmatched junction bases: 3. The CDR3 covers 13 residues. CDR3 sequence (DNA): TGCGCCAGCAGCCAAAACGGACAGGGGATTCAGTACTTC. It codes for CASSQNGQGIQYF.

This clonotype was seen repeatedly, ten times or more. J is TRBJ1-2 and V is TRBV6-1; no clear D gene. Trimming cost V 0 bases and J 0 bases, with 8 bases left between them. Germline loops: CDR1 MNHNS, CDR2 SASEGT. This CDR3 is 15 amino acids long. CDR3: CASSEAPGTNYGYTF. The CDR3 DNA reads as TGTGCCAGCAGTGAAGCGCCCGGGACTAACTATGGCTACACCTTC.

The chain has TRBV30 and TRBJ1-1, with 9 bases lining up with TRBD1. The CDR3 consists of 13 residues. V was clipped by 4 bases and J by 5 bases; unmatched bases: 5. CDR1 GTSNPN and CDR2 SVGIG come from the germline V gene (reference sequence). DNA for the CDR3: TGTGCCTGGATGGGGACAGGGCTAACTGAAGCTTTCTTT. This codes for CAWMGTGLTEAFF. Looking up the rest from reference TRBV30 and TRBJ1-1 gives the full variable domain: SQTIHQWPATLVQPVGSPLSLECTVEGTSNPNLYWYRQAAGRGLQLLFYSVGIGQISSEVPQNLSASRPQDRQFILSSKKLLLSDSGFYLCAWMGTGLTEAFFGQGTRLTVV.

The chain joins TRBV12-3 or TRBV12-4 to TRBJ2-3; D is possibly TRBD2 (5 bases). V was clipped by 5 bases and J by 6 bases, with 6 bases between them. This CDR3 region has 11 residues. CDR3 coding DNA: TGTGCCAGCAGTACGGGGGATACGCAGTATTTT. Its protein is CASSTGDTQYF.

This clonotype has just one count. The V and J genes are TRBV7-2 and TRBJ1-1; 9 bases agree with TRBD1. CDR3 length equals 15 residues. The trim removed 5 bases at V and 4 bases at J, leaving 8 bases unmatched. Looked up from germline, CDR1 is SGHTA and CDR2 is FQGNSA. The DNA of the CDR3 is TGTGCCAGCAGCATAACCACAGGGGGCATCACTGAAGCTTTCTTT. Its translation is CASSITTGGITEAFF.

In this sample, this clonotype turned up many times. V is TRBV7-2 and J is TRBJ2-3; 8 nucleotides agree with TRBD2. V shed 1 base, J shed 5 bases, and the junction held 8 bases outside the gene matches. CDR1 is SGHTA and CDR2 is FQGNSA in the germline V gene. This CDR3 contains 16 residues. The DNA for the CDR3 is TGTGCCAGCAGCTTAGAAGCCGGGGGGGCCGTAGATACGCAGTATTTT. Its translation: CASSLEAGGAVDTQYF. Complete variable domain (other parts from reference TRBV7-2 and TRBJ2-3): GAGVSQSPSNKVTEKGKDVELRCDPISGHTALYWYRQSLGQGLEFLIYFQGNSAPDKSGLPSDRFSAERTGGSVSTLTIQRTQQEDSAVYLCASSLEAGGAVDTQYFGPGTRLTVL.

The rearrangement links TRBV19 to TRBJ1-1; TRBD1 might be the D (5 bases). CDR3 length: 15 residues. V lost 6 bases, J lost 5 bases, and 19 bases lay in between. In germline, CDR1 is LNHDA, CDR2 SQIVND (reference sequence). CDR3 amino acids: CASRRGFTERTEAFF. CDR3 in DNA: TGTGCCAGTAGAAGGGGATTCACCGAACGTACTGAAGCTTTCTTT.

This clonotype came up many times. The genes are TRBV12-5 and TRBJ2-7; D is possibly TRBD2 (6 bases). The CDR3 is made up of 13 amino acids. Trimming pared 1 base from V and 5 bases from J, leaving 9 bases between. The germline V gene encodes CDR1 LGHNT and CDR2 FRNRAP. CDR3 amino acids: CASGLAGVHEQYF. CDR3 DNA sequence: TGTGCTAGTGGTTTGGCGGGGGTCCACGAGCAGTACTTC.

This clonotype was observed many times. The chain links TRBV30 to TRBJ2-5; no reliable D call. Between the trimmed V and J ends, which lost 0 bases and 1 base, there was a span of 15 bases. The germline V gene has CDR1 GTSNPN and CDR2 SVGIG (reference sequence). The CDR3 length is 16 residues. In nucleotides, the CDR3 is TGTGCCTGGAGTGTAGCTAACACCGGAGCCCAAGAGACCCAGTACTTC. Its translation: CAWSVANTGAQETQYF.

Worth noting for this clonotype: This probably arose from a read error, given a far larger clone one base away. V usage is TRBV6-9 and J usage is TRBJ2-7, with TRBD1 as a possible D gene (5 bases). CDR3 length equals 15 residues. V shed 5 bases and J shed 0 bases, with 14 bases lying between them. Germline CDR1 and CDR2: MNHGY and SVAAGI. CDR3 nucleotides: TGTGCCAGCAGTCAGACAGTACGGCCCTCCTACGAGCAGTACTTC. It codes for CASSQTVRPSYEQYF.